Shown below are 10 T cell receptor beta chains from a single sample sequenced in a study of blood T cell repertoires in COVID-19. Here immunoSEQ multiplex PCR was the method, and the copy in TCRdb shows in-frame clones only, minus some. The data hold approximately 170,000 clones, with around 86% observed a single time. Sequencing was performed on peripheral blood. The receptors shown here come from a woman older than 75 in a cohort sampled during active or convalescent COVID-19.

This rearrangement joins TRBV5-1 to TRBJ2-5, with 8 positions matching TRBD1. Germline-derived CDR1 and CDR2 are SGHRS and YFSETQ. Trimming took 2 bases from V and 6 from J; bases not matched to a gene: 6. This CDR3 is 14 amino acids long. The CDR3 is CASSLTTGAKTQYF. DNA of the CDR3: TGCGCCAGCAGCTTAACGACAGGGGCGAAGACCCAGTACTTC.

CDR3 in DNA: TGTGCCAGCAGTCCCGCGGGGCCTCCAACCTACGAGCAGTACTTC. It yields the protein CASSPAGPPTYEQYF. The chain has TRBV6-6 and TRBJ2-7; D is possibly TRBD2 (6 bases). Per germline, CDR1 MNHNY and CDR2 SVGAGI (reference sequence). V was clipped by 5 bases and J by 2 bases, with 16 bases between them. The CDR3 is made up of 15 amino acids.

The CDR3: CAWSVRSRGRGYTF. CDR3 DNA: TGTGCCTGGAGTGTTCGTTCTAGGGGGCGAGGCTACACCTTC. The gene calls are TRBV30 and TRBJ1-2, with 7 bases that match TRBD1. Germline trimming cut 0 bases from V and 8 bases from J; bases unmatched to any gene: 9. There are 14 residues in the CDR3. Germline V lookup: CDR1 GTSNPN, CDR2 SVGIG (reference sequence).

J is TRBJ1-5 and V is TRBV5-6; the match to TRBD1 covers 7 bases. J lost 1 base, V lost 4 bases, and 8 bases had no gene match. Germline V gene sequence: CDR1 SGHDT, CDR2 YYEEEE. This CDR3 is built from 16 residues. CDR3 sequence reads: CASSRTGAMSNQPQHF. The CDR3 region has the DNA TGTGCCAGCAGCAGAACAGGGGCTATGAGCAATCAGCCCCAGCATTTT.

This clone was found a few times. This sequence joins TRBV7-9 and TRBJ1-5, with no clear D. V lost 1 base, J lost 0 bases, and 10 bases lay in between. The germline V gene encodes CDR1 SEHNR and CDR2 FQNEAQ (reference sequence). The CDR3 covers 16 residues. The CDR3 sequence is CASSLGREGSNQPQHF. Here the CDR3 DNA reads TGTGCCAGCAGCTTAGGGAGGGAAGGTAGCAATCAGCCCCAGCATTTT.

The chain couples TRBV29-1 to TRBJ1-1; 10 nucleotides agree with TRBD1. Germline loops: CDR1 SQVTM, CDR2 ANQGSEA. J gave up 3 bases and V 7 bases, and 2 bases lay outside the gene matches. CDR3 length: 12 residues. This CDR3 reads CSATGGDTEAFF. CDR3 DNA sequence: TGCAGCGCGACAGGGGGCGACACTGAAGCTTTCTTT.

The chain joins TRBV25-1 to TRBJ1-4; D is unresolved. Germline V gene data show CDR1 as MGHDK and CDR2 as SYGVNS. This CDR3 has 13 amino acids. Trimming removed 5 bases at V and 3 bases at J, with 7 bases between. CDR3: CASSPLPNEKLFF. The DNA of the CDR3 is TGTGCCAGCAGTCCCCTCCCTAATGAAAAACTGTTTTTT.

The chain uses TRBV7-2 and TRBJ2-3; 10 nucleotides match TRBD1. The V segment lost 5 bases and the J segment 2 bases; nucleotides outside the gene matches: 16. Germline CDR1 and CDR2: SGHTA and FQGNSA. The CDR3 totals 19 residues. CDR3 loop: CASSRTGGNTNTPTDTQYF. In nucleotides, the CDR3 is TGTGCCAGCAGCCGGACAGGGGGAAATACAAACACTCCCACAGATACGCAGTATTTT.

The genes are TRBV5-1 and TRBJ1-1, with 8 nucleotides matching TRBD1. From germline, CDR1 is SGHRS and CDR2 YFSETQ. J gave up 10 bases and V 4 bases, and 18 bases lay outside the gene matches. This CDR3 comprises 16 residues. The DNA for the CDR3 is TGCGCCAGCAGCGGACTCCAGGGGGCTCCCCCTCGGGGAGCTTTCTTT. It is translated as CASSGLQGAPPRGAFF.

The chain carries TRBV10-1 and TRBJ2-2; 7 bases fit TRBD1. CDR1 and CDR2 (germline): WNHNN, SYGVQD (reference sequence). The V and J ends lost 3 bases and 3 bases, in that order; junction bases with no gene match: 4. The CDR3 is 15 residues long. The CDR3 here is CASSEWQGDTGELFF. CDR3 nucleotide sequence: TGCGCCAGCAGTGAATGGCAGGGGGACACCGGGGAGCTGTTTTTT.